This entry describes one T cell receptor beta chain. Its antigen is as yet unknown. These data belong to a study of pediatric ulcerative colitis. The CDR3 extends over 16 amino acids. Germline assignment: CDR1 LNHNV and CDR2 YYDKDF (reference sequence). Trimming left V 4 bases short and J 2 bases short, with 18 bases between. Rectal tissue came from one to two pinch biopsies taken at colonoscopy. Here immunoSEQ multiplex PCR was the method, and the copy in TCRdb shows in-frame clones only, minus some. Of 40,000 to 60,000 clones listed, roughly 79% are singletons. Broader study findings: Some T cells in rectal biopsies may come from blood, especially with overt colitis. In rectum, acute severe colitis had expanded clones and less diversity.

Sequences were obtained from gut tissue. J is TRBJ2-7 and V is TRBV15, with D perhaps matching TRBD1 (5 bases). The sequence was collected from a girl between 5 and 17 years old with moderate ulcerative colitis. The CDR3 sequence is CATSISPPGRAYEQYF. CDR3 DNA sequence: TGTGCCACCAGCATATCCCCACCCGGCAGGGCCTACGAGCAGTACTTC.